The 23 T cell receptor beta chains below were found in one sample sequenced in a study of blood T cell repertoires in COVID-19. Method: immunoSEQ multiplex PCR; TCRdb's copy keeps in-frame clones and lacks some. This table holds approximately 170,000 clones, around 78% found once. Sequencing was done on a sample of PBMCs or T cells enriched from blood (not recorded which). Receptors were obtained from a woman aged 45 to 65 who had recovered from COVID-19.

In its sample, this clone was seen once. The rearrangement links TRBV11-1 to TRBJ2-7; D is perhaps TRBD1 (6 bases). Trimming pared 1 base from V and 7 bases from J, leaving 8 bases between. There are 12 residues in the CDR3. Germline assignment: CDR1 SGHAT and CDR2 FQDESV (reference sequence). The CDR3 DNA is TGTGCCAGCAGCTTAGATCAGGGGGAGCAGTACGTC. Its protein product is CASSLDQGEQYV.

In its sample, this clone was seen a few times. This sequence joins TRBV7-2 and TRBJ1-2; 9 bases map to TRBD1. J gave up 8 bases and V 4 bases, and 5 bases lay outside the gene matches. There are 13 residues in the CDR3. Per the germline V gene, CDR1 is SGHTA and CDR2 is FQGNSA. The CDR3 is CASSSGQGLGYTF. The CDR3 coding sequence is TGTGCCAGCAGCTCGGGACAGGGCCTAGGCTACACCTTC. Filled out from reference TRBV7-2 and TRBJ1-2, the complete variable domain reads GAGVSQSPSNKVTEKGKDVELRCDPISGHTALYWYRQSLGQGLEFLIYFQGNSAPDKSGLPSDRFSAERTGGSVSTLTIQRTQQEDSAVYLCASSSGQGLGYTFGSGTRLTVV.

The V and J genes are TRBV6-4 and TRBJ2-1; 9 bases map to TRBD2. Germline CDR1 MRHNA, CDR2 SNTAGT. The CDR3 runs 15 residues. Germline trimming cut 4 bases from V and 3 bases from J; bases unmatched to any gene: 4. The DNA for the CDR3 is TGTGCCAGCAGTGTAGTAGCGGGGGACTACAATGAGCAGTTCTTC. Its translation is CASSVVAGDYNEQFF.

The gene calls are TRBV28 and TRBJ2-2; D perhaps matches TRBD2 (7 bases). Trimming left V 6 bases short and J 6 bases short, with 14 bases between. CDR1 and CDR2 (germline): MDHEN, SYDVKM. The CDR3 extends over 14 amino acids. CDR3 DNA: TGTGCCAGCAGCCCCGAGGGGGGGGCCGGGGAGCTGTTTTTT. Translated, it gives CASSPEGGAGELFF.

The CDR3 nucleotides read TGTGCCAGCAGCTTGGGGGCGAGAAGAGAAGCTTTCTTT. This translates into CASSLGARREAFF. The genes are TRBV7-2 and TRBJ1-1; D might be TRBD1 (6 bases). The CDR3 runs 13 residues. The germline V and J ends were trimmed by 3 bases and 8 bases, with 13 bases remaining between them. The germline V gene encodes CDR1 SGHTA and CDR2 FQGNSA.

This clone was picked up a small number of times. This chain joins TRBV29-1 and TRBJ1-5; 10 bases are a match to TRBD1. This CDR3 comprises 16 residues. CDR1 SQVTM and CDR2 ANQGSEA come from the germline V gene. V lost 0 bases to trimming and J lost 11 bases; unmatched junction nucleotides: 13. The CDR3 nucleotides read TGCAGCGTTGAAGATCTCCGGACAGGGGGTTACTTGACCCAGCATTTT. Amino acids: CSVEDLRTGGYLTQHF.

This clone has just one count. CDR3 sequence (DNA): TGTGCCAGCAGCTTAGAATTCAGCGTAAACACCGGGGAGCTGTTTTTT. Protein sequence: CASSLEFSVNTGELFF. The rearrangement links TRBV11-3 to TRBJ2-2; unclear D gene. Between the trimmed V and J ends, which lost 0 bases and 2 bases, there was a span of 10 bases. This CDR3 is 16 amino acids long. Germline CDR1 is SGHNT and CDR2 is YENEEA.

This CDR3 is CASSSGSFSYEQYV. CDR3 coding DNA: TGTGCCAGCTCTAGCGGGAGTTTCTCCTACGAGCAGTACGTC. This rearrangement joins TRBV14 to TRBJ2-7, with 10 bases lining up with TRBD2. After removal of 8 bases from V and 0 bases from J, the junction contained 4 bases not matched to a gene. Germline CDR1 reads SGHDN; CDR2 reads FVKESK. The CDR3 has 14 amino acids.

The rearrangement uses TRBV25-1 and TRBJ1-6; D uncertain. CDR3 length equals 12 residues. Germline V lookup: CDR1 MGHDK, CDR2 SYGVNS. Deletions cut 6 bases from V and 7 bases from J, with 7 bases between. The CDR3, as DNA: TGTGCCAGCAGGGCAGCGAATTCACCCCTCCACTTT. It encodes CASRAANSPLHF.

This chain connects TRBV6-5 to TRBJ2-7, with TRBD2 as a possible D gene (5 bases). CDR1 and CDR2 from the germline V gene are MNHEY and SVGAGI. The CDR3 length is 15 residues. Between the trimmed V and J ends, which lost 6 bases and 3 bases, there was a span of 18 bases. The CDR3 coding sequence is TGTGCCAGCAGCGCCTTGCTAGCTGGTAACTACGAGCAGTACGTC. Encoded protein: CASSALLAGNYEQYV.

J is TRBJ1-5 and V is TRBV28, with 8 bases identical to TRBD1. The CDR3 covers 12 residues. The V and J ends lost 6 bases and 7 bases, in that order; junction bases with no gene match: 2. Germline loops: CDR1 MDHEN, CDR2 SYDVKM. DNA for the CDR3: TGTGCCAGCAGCCCAGGGGGCCAGCCCCAGCATTTT. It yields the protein CASSPGGQPQHF.

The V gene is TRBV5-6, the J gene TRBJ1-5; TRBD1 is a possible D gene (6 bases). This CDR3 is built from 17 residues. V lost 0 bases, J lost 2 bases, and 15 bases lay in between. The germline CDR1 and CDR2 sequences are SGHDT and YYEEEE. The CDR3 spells CASSLAAGGAGNQPQHF. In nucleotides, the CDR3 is TGTGCCAGCAGCTTGGCTGCTGGGGGCGCAGGCAATCAGCCCCAGCATTTT.

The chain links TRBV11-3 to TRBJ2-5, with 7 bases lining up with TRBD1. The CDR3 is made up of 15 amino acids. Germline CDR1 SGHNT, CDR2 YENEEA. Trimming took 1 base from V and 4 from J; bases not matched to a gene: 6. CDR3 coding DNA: TGTGCCAGCAGCTTAGGCAGGGGGTCGCGAGAGACCCAGTACTTC. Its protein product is CASSLGRGSRETQYF.

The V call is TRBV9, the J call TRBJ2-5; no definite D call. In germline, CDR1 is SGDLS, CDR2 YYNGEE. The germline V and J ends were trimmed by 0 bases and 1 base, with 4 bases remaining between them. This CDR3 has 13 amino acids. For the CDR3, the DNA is TGTGCCAGCAGCGTAGCCAGCCAAGAGACCCAGTACTTC. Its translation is CASSVASQETQYF. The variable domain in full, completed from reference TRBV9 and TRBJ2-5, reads DSGVTQTPKHLITATGQRVTLRCSPRSGDLSVYWYQQSLDQGLQFLIQYYNGEERAKGNILERFSAQQFPDLHSELNLSSLELGDSALYFCASSVASQETQYFGPGTRLLVL.

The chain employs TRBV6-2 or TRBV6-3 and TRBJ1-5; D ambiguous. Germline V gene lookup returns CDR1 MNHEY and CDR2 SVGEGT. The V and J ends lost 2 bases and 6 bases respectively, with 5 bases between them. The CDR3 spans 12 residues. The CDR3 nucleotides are TGTGCCAGCAGTTACACGGGTCAGCCCCAGCATTTT. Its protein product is CASSYTGQPQHF.

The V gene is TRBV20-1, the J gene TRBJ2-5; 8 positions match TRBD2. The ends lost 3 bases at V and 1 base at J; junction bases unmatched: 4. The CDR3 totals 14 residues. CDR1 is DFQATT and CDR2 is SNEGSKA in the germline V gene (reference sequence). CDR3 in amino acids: CSASYGGVQETQYF. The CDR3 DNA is TGCAGTGCTAGTTACGGGGGGGTCCAAGAGACCCAGTACTTC.

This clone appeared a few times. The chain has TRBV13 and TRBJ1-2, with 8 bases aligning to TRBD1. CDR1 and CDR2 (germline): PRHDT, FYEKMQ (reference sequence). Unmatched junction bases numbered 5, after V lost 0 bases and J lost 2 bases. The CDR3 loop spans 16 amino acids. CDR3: CASSLGQGGPNYGYTF. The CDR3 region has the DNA TGTGCCAGCAGCTTAGGACAGGGGGGACCCAACTATGGCTACACCTTC.

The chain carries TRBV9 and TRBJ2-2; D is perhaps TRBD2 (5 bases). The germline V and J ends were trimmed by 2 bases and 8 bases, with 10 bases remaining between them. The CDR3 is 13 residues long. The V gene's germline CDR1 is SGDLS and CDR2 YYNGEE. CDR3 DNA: TGTGCCAGCAGCGTGTCCGGGATGGGGGAGCTGTTTTTT. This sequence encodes CASSVSGMGELFF.

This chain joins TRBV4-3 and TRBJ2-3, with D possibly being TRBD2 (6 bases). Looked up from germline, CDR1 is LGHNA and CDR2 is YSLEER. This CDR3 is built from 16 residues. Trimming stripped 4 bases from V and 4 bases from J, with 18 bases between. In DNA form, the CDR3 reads TGCGCCAGCAGCCCCGAGGAAGCGGGTGGCCCAGATACGCAGTATTTT. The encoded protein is CASSPEEAGGPDTQYF.

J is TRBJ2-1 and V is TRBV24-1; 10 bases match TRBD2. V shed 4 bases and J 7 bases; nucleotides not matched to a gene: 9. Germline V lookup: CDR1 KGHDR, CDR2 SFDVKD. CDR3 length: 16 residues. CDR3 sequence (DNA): TGTGCCACCAGTGAGTCCGGGACTAGCGCAACAAATGAGCAGTTCTTC. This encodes CATSESGTSATNEQFF.

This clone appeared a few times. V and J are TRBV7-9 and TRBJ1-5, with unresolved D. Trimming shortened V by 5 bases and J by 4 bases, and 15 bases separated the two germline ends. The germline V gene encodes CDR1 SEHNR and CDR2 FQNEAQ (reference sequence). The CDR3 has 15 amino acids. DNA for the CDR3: TGTGCCAGCAGCGCGGGATGGCTACCAAATCAGCCCCAGCATTTT. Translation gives CASSAGWLPNQPQHF. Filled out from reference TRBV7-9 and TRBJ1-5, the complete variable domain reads DTGVSQNPRHKITKRGQNVTFRCDPISEHNRLYWYRQTLGQGPEFLTYFQNEAQLEKSRLLSDRFSAERPKGSFSTLEIQRTEQGDSAMYLCASSAGWLPNQPQHFGDGTRLSIL.

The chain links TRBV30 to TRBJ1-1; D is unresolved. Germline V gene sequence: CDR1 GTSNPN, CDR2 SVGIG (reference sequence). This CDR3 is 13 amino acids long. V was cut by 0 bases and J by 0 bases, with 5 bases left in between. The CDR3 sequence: CAWSVAVNTEAFF. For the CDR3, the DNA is TGTGCCTGGAGTGTCGCAGTGAACACTGAAGCTTTCTTT.

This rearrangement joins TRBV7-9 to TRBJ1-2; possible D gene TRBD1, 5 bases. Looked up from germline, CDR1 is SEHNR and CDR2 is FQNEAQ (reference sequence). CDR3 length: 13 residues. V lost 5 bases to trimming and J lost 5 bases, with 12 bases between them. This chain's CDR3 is CASSDNRRYGYTF. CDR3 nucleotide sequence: TGTGCCAGCAGCGATAACAGGCGGTATGGCTACACCTTC.